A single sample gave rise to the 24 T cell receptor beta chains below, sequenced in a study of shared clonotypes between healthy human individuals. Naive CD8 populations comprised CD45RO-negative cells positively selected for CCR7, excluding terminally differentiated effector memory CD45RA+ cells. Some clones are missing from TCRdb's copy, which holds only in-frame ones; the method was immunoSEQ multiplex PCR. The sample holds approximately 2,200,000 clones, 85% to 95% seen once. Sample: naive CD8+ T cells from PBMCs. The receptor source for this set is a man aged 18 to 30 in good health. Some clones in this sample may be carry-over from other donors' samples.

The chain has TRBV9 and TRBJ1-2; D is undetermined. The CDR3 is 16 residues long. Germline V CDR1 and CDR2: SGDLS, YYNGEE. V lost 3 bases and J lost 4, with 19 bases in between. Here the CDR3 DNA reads TGTGCCAGCAGCGGGGTTGGAGTCAAAGTGGGCTATGGCTACACCTTC. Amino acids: CASSGVGVKVGYGYTF.

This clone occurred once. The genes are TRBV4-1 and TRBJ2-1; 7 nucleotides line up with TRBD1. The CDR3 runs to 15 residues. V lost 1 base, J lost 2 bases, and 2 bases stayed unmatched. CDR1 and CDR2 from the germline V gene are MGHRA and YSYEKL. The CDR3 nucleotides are TGCGCCAGCAGCCAAGCCGGGACAGCCTACAATGAGCAGTTCTTC. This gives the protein CASSQAGTAYNEQFF.

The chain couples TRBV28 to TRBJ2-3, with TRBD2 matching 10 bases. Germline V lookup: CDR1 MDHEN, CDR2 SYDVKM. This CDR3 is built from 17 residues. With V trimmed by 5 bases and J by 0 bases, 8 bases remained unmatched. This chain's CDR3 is CASSLEGLASSTDTQYF. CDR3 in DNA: TGTGCCAGCAGTCTAGAGGGACTAGCGTCTAGCACAGATACGCAGTATTTT.

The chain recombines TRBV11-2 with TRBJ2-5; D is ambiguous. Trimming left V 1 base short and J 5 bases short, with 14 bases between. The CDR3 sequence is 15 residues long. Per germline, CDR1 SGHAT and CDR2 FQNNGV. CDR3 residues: CASSLGPMEGETQYF. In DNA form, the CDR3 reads TGTGCCAGCAGCTTAGGGCCTATGGAAGGGGAGACCCAGTACTTC.

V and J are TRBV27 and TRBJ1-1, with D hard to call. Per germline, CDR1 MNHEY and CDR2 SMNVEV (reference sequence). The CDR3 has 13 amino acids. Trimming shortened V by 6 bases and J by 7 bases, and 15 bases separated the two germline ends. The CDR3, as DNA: TGTGCCAGCAGGATCACCGGGAATGGTGAAGCTTTCTTT. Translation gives CASRITGNGEAFF.

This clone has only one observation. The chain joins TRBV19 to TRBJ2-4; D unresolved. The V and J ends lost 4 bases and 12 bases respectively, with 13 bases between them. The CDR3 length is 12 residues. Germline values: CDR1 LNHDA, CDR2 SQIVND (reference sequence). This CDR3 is CASSRDIGGQYF. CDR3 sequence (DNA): TGTGCCAGTAGTAGAGACATAGGCGGTCAGTACTTC.

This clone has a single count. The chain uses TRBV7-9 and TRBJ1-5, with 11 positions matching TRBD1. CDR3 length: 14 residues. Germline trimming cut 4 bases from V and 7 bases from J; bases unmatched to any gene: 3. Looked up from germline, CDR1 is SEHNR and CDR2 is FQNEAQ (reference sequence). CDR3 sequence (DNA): TGTGCCAGCAGCTGGGGACAGGGGGGACAGCCCCAGCATTTT. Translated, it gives CASSWGQGGQPQHF.

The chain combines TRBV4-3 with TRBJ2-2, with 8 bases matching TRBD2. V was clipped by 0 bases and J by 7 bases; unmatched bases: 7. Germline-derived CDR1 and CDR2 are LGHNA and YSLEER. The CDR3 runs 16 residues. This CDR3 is CASSQDPAGAGGELFF. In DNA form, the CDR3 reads TGCGCCAGCAGCCAAGACCCAGCGGGAGCAGGCGGGGAGCTGTTTTTT.

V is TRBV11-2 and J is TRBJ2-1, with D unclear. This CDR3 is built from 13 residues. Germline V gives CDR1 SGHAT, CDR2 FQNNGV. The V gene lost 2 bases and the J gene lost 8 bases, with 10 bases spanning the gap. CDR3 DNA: TGTGCCAGCAGCTTAACCCATCCGGATGAGCAGTTCTTC. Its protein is CASSLTHPDEQFF.

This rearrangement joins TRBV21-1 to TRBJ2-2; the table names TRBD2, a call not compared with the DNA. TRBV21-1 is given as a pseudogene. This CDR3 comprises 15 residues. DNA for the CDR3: TGTGCCAGCAGCCCCCTAGCGGGAGGCCCCGGGGAGCTGTTTTTT. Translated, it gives CASSPLAGGPGELFF.

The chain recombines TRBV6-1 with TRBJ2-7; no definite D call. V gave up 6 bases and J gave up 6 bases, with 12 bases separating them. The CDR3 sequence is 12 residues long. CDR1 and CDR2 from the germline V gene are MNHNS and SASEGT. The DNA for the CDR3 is TGTGCCAGCAGCCAAAGGTCCGGCGAGCAGTACTTC. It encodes CASSQRSGEQYF.

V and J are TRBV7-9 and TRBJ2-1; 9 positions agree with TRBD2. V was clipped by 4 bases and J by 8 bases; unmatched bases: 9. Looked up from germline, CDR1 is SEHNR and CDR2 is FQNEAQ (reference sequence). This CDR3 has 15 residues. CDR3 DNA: TGTGCCAGCAGCTCCCGGGCTAGCGGGATGTATGAGCAGTTCTTC. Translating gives CASSSRASGMYEQFF.

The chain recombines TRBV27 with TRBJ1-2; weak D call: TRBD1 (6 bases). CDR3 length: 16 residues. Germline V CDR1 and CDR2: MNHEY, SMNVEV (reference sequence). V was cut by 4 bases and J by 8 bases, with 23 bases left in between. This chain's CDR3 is CASSWAGSTGMVGYTF. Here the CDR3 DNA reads TGTGCCAGCAGTTGGGCTGGTTCGACAGGCATGGTAGGCTACACCTTC.

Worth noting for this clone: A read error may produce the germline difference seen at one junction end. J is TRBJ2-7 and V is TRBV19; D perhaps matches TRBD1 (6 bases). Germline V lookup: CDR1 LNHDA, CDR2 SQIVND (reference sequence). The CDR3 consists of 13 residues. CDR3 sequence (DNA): TGTGCCAGTAGTATGGGGGCAGGACCATACCAGGAGTTC. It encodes CASSMGAGPYQEF.

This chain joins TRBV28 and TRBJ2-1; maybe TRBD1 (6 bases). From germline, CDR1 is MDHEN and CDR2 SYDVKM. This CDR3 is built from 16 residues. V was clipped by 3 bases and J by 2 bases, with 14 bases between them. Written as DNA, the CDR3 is TGTGCCAGCAGTTTCCCGGACAGTCCTACCTACAATGAGCAGTTCTTC. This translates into CASSFPDSPTYNEQFF.

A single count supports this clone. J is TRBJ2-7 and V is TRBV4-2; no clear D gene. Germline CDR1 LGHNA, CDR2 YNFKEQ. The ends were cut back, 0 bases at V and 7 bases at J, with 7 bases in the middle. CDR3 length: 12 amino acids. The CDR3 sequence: CASSQDMVEQYF. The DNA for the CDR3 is TGTGCCAGCAGCCAAGATATGGTAGAGCAGTACTTC.

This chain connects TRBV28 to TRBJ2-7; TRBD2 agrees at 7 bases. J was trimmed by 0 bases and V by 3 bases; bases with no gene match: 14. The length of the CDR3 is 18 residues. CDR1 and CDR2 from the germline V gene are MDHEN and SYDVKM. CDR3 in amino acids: CASSFPERGGQSSYEQYF. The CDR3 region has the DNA TGTGCCAGCAGTTTTCCCGAACGGGGAGGGCAGAGCTCCTACGAGCAGTACTTC.

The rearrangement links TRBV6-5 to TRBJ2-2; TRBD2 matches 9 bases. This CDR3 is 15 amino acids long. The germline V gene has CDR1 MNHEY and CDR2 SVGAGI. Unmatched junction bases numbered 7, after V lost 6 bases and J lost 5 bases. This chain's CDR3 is CASRLAGVGTGELFF. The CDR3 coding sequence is TGTGCCAGCAGGTTAGCGGGAGTCGGAACCGGGGAGCTGTTTTTT.

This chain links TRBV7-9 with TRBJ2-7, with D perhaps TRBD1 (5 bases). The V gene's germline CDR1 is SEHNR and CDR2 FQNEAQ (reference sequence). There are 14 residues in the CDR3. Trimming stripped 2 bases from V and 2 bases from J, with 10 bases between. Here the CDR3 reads CASSLIGVAYEQYF. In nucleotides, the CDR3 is TGTGCCAGCAGCTTAATAGGGGTCGCCTACGAGCAGTACTTC.

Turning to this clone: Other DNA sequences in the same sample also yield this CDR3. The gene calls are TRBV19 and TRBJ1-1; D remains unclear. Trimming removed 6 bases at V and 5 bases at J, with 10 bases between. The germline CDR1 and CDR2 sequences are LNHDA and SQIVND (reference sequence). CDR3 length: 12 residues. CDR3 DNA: TGTGCCAGTAGGGTCGGTGGGACTGAAGCTTTCTTT. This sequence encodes CASRVGGTEAFF.

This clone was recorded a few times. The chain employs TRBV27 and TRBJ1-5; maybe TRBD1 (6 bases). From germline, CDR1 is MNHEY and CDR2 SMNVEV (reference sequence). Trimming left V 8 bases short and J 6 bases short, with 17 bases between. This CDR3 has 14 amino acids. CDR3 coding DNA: TGTGCCAGCGGGGCGGTGGGGGGCAGTCAGCCCCAGCATTTT. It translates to CASGAVGGSQPQHF.

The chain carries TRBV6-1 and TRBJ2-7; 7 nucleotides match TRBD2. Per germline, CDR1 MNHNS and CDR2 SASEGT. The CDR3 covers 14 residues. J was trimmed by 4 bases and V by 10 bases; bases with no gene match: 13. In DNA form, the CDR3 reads TGTGCCACCCGAGGGTGGCTAGCGGATTACGAGCAGTACTTC. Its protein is CATRGWLADYEQYF.

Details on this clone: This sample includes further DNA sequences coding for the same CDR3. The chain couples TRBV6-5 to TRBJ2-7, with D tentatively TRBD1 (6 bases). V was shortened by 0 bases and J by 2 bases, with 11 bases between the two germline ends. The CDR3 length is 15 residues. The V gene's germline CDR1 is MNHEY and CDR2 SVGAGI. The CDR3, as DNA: TGTGCCAGCAGTTACTCACCGGGACAAACCTACGAGCAGTACTTC. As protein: CASSYSPGQTYEQYF.

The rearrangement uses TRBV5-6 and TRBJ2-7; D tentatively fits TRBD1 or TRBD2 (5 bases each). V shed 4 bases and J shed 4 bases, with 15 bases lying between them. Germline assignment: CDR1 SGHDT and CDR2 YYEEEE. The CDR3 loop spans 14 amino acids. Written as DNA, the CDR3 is TGTGCCAGCAGCCTGGGGGTAAAGGGATACGAGCAGTACTTC. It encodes CASSLGVKGYEQYF. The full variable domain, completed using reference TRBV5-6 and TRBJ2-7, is DAGVTQSPTHLIKTRGQQVTLRCSPKSGHDTVSWYQQALGQGPQFIFQYYEEEERQRGNFPDRFSGHQFPNYSSELNVNALLLGDSALYLCASSLGVKGYEQYFGPGTRLTVT.